These T cell receptor beta chains were read from a single sample in a study of persistence of HIV-infected CD4 T cells. For these receptors, no antigen is known. The method was immunoSEQ multiplex PCR; TCRdb's version includes in-frame clones alone and lacks a portion of them. The sample shows over 35,000 clones, roughly nine tenths of them seen only once. The sample here was CD4+ T cells sorted from PBMCs after roughly 18-hour stimulation, taken from a patient who received antiretroviral therapy. Receptors originate from an adult man with HIV who was CMV-seropositive. The CDR3 runs from the conserved cysteine through the conserved F or W. D genes are given only for firm matches. Expanded clones are given a class, and other clones once, few, many or no size at all.

>TRBV7-9|TRBJ1-2|NA|14|few
CASSLAQANYGYTF
TGTGCCAGCAGCTTAGCCCAAGCTAACTATGGCTACACCTTC
>TRBV21-1|TRBJ2-2|NA|14|NA
CASSTGSHTGELFF
TGTGCCAGCAGCACCGGCAGCCATACCGGGGAGCTGTTTTTT
>TRBV5-1|TRBJ1-6|TRBD1|16|NA
CASSTDDRGASSPLHF
TGCGCCAGCAGCACAGACGACAGGGGCGCCTCCTCACCCCTCCACTTT
>TRBV18|TRBJ1-6|NA|17|NA
CASSSQVNADYNSPLHF
TGTGCCAGTTCCAGTCAGGTTAACGCCGACTATAATTCACCCCTCCACTTT
>TRBV7-6|TRBJ2-5|TRBD1|17|NA
CASSFPEGARVQETQYF
TGTGCCAGCAGCTTCCCCGAGGGGGCTCGGGTCCAAGAGACCCAGTACTTC
>TRBV10-1|TRBJ1-6|NA|13|NA
CASSEGGPRALHF
TGCGCCAGCAGTGAAGGCGGCCCGAGGGCCCTCCACTTT
>TRBV21-1|TRBJ2-7|NA|14|NA
CASSKGQGTYEQYF
TGTGCCAGCAGCAAGGGACAGGGGACTTACGAGCAGTACTTC
>TRBV28|TRBJ2-1|NA|13|NA
CASGAGSYNEQFF
TGTGCCAGCGGCGCAGGGTCCTACAATGAGCAGTTCTTC
>TRBV5-1|TRBJ1-5|NA|14|NA
CASSLGVNDQPQHF
TGCGCCAGCAGCTTAGGGGTGAACGATCAGCCCCAGCATTTT
>TRBV28|TRBJ1-1|NA|12|NA
CASAPGRERAFF
TGTGCCAGCGCCCCGGGGAGGGAAAGAGCTTTCTTT